The sequence of this TCR beta chain was determined in a study of blood T cell repertoires in COVID-19. Study overall: T cells, B-cell-depleted T cells, or PBMCs supplied cDNA or gDNA.

Original data processing: Reference gene primer amplification yielded estimated nucleated cell counts. Assay used: immunoSEQ multiplex PCR; TCRdb lists only in-frame clones, some missing. That table furnishes V, J and clone size, whereas the DNA furnished D and trimming. The sample yields some 31,000 clones, almost 90% seen once. Trimming cost V 1 base and J 9 bases; bases outside gene matches: 8. The CDR3 spans 15 residues. The germline V gene has CDR1 SGHNT and CDR2 YYREEE (reference sequence). The rearrangement links TRBV5-4 to TRBJ2-1, with 9 nucleotides matching TRBD2. The receptor was isolated from a human donor with active COVID-19. The donor label of this sample is uncertain. Sequenced input: peripheral blood. The chain's CDR3 is CASSLSPAGGSEQFF. In DNA, the CDR3 is TGTGCCAGCAGCTTGTCTCCAGCGGGGGGTTCTGAGCAGTTCTTC. Supplemented by reference TRBV5-4 and TRBJ2-1, the full variable domain reads ETGVTQSPTHLIKTRGQQVTLRCSSQSGHNTVSWYQQALGQGPQFIFQYYREEENGRGNFPPRFSGLQFPNYSSELNVNALELDDSALYLCASSLSPAGGSEQFFGPGTRLTVL.